This T cell receptor (beta chain) was identified in a study of T cell repertoires in cytomegalovirus infection. As for the study in general: Well-studied HLA-B-restricted epitopes and recently identified HLA-C-restricted epitopes of CMV were both used in the study. Both CMV infection and a matching HLA type were indicated by public TCR beta signatures.

Study-level points and caveats: The ex vivo response was dominated by HLA-C-restricted CMV-specific TCR beta clonotypes. Summed public TCR beta family frequency identified CMV carriers bearing the relevant HLA.

One entry per CDR3 protein results from TCRdb running MiXCR on the reads. This table has about 360,000 distinct CDR3 sequences, approximately 30% appearing once. Regarding this clonotype: Antigen specificity is unknown.

CDR3 length: 17 amino acids. Germline V gene sequence: CDR1 GTSNPN, CDR2 SVGIG (reference sequence). Trimming took off 0 bases at V and 0 bases at J, with 14 bases between the two ends. V usage is TRBV30 and J usage is TRBJ2-2, with D hard to call. This clonotype was obtained from a human donor in good health (CMV status not recorded). Some clones in this sample may be carry-over from other donors' samples. Sequences were derived from cultured PBMCs, sampled from culture after CMV antigen stimulation. The CDR3 DNA reads as TGTGCCTGGAGTGTATCGGTCGTGTTCGCGAACACCGGGGAGCTGTTTTTT. Amino acids: CAWSVSVVFANTGELFF.